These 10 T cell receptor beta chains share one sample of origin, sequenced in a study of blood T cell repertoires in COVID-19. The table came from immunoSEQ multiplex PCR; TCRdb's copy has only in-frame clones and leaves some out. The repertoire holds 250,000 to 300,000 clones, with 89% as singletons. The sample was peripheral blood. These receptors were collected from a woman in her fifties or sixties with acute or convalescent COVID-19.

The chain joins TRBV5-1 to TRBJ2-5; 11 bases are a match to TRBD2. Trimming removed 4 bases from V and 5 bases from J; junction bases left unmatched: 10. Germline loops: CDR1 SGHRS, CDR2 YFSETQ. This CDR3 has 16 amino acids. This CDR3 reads CASSQGLAGARETQYF. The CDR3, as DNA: TGCGCCAGCAGCCAAGGACTAGCGGGCGCGCGGGAGACCCAGTACTTC.

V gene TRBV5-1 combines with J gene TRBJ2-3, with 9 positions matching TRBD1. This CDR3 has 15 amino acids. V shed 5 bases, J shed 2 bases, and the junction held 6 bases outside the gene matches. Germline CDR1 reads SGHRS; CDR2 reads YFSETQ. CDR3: CASSHGDRVTDTQYF. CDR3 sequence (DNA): TGCGCCAGCAGTCACGGGGACAGGGTCACAGATACGCAGTATTTT.

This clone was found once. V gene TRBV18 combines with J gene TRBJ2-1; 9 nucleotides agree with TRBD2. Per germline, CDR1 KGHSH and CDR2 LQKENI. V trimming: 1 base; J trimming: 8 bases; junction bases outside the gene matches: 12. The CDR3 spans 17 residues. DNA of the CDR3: TGTGCCAGCTCACCACTGCTAGCGGGAACAATCTATGATGAGCAGTTCTTC. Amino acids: CASSPLLAGTIYDEQFF.

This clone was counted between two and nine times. DNA of the CDR3: TGTGCCAGCAGCTTAGCGAGGAGGGGGCATTACGAGCAGTACTTC. This gives the protein CASSLARRGHYEQYF. The rearrangement joins TRBV7-9 to TRBJ2-7; tentatively, D is TRBD1 (7 bases). Germline values: CDR1 SEHNR, CDR2 FQNEAQ (reference sequence). Trimming pared 0 bases from V and 4 bases from J, leaving 13 bases between. The CDR3 contains 15 residues.

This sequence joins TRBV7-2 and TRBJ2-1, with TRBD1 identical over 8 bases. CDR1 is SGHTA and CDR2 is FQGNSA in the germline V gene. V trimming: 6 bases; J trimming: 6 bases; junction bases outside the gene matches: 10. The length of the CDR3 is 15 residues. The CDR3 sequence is CASSKPGQDTNEQFF. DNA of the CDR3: TGTGCCAGCAGTAAACCGGGACAGGATACCAATGAGCAGTTCTTC.

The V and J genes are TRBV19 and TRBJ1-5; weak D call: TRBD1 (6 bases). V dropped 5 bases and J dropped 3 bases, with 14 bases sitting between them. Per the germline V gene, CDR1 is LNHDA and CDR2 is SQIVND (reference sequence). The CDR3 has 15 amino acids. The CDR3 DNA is TGTGCCAGTAGTGAACAGGGACCCACCAATCAGCCCCAGCATTTT. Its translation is CASSEQGPTNQPQHF.

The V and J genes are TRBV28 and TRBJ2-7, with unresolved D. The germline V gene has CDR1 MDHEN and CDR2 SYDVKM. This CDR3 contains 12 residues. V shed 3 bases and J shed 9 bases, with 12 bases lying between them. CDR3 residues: CASSLLSSGQYF. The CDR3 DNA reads TGTGCCAGCAGTTTGTTGAGTAGTGGGCAGTACTTC.

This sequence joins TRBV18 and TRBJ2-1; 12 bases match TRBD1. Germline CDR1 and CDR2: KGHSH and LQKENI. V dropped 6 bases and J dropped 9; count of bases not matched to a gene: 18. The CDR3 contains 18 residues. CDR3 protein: CASSPGTGGAVRVGEQFF. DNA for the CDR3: TGTGCCAGCTCGCCCGGGACAGGGGGCGCAGTCCGGGTGGGTGAGCAGTTCTTC.

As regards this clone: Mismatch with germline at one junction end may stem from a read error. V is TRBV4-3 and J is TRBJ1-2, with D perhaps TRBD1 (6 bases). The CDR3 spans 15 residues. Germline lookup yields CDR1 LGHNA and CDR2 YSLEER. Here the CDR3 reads CASSQDRGGGYRYTF. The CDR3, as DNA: TGCGCCAGCAGCCAAGATCGCGGTGGGGGCTATCGCTACACCTTC.

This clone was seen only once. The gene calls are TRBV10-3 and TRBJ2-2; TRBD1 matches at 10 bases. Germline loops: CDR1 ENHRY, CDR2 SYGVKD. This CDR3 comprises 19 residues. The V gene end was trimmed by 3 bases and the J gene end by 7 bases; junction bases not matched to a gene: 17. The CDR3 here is CAISDADLRDRGKVGELFF. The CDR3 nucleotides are TGTGCCATCAGTGATGCGGACCTCCGGGACAGGGGTAAGGTCGGGGAGCTGTTTTTT.